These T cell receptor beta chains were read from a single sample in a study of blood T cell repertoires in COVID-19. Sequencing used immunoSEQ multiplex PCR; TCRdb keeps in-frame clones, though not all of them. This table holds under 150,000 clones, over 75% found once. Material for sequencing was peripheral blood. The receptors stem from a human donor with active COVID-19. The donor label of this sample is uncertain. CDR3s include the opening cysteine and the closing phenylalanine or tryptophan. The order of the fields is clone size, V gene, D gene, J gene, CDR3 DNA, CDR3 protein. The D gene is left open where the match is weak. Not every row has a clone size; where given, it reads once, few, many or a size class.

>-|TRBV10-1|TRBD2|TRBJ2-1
TGCGCCAGCAGCGAACGGGGGGTCCCCTACAATGAGCAGTTCTTC
CASSERGVPYNEQFF
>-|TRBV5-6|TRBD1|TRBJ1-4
TGTGCCAGCAGCTTAGGACAGGGGGTTCGTGAAAAACTGTTTTTT
CASSLGQGVREKLFF
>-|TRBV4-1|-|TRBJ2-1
TGCGCCAGCAGCCAAGATAGCAGGGCAGTCTACAATGAGCAGTTCTTC
CASSQDSRAVYNEQFF
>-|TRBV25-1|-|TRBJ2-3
TGTGCCAGCAGTGATAGTTCCGCAGATACGCAGTATTTT
CASSDSSADTQYF
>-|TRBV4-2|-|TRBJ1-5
TGTGCCAGCAGCCAAGCCAGGGGCAATCAGCCCCAGCATTTT
CASSQARGNQPQHF
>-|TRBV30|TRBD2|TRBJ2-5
TGTGGAACTAGCGGGGGACCCCAAGAGACCCAGTACTTC
CGTSGGPQETQYF
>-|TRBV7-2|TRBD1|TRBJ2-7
TGTGCCAGCAGCCGCGGACAGGGGGCGCTTCAAAGAGTCTACGAGCAGTACTTC
CASSRGQGALQRVYEQYF
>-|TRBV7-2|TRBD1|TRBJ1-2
TGTGCCAGCAGCTCACAGGGGGTCCATGGCTACACCTTC
CASSSQGVHGYTF
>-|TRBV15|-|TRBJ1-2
TGTGCCACCAGCAGAGGAGACAGTTTATATGGCTACACCTTC
CATSRGDSLYGYTF
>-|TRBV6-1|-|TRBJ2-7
TGTGCCAGCAGTGAAGGAACAGGGAGCTCCTACGAGCAGTACTTC
CASSEGTGSSYEQYF
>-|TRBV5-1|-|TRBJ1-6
TGCGCCAGCAGCTTGGGAGGACAGTGGAATTCACCCCTCCACTTT
CASSLGGQWNSPLHF
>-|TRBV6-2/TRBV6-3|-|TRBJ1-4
TGTGCCAGCAGTAGAGTTGCAACTAATGAAAAACTGTTTTTT
CASSRVATNEKLFF
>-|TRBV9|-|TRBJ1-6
TGTGCCAGCAGCTCAGAAGGGACACCTAATTCACCCCTCCACTTT
CASSSEGTPNSPLHF
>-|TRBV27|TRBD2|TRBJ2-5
TGTGCCAGCAGCCTTGGACTAGCGGGGCTGTGGGAGACCCAGTACTTC
CASSLGLAGLWETQYF
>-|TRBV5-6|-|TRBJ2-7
TGTGCCAGCAGCCCGCAGGGGAATACTTACGAGCAGTACTTC
CASSPQGNTYEQYF
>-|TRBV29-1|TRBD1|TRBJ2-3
TGCAGCGGTGGGACAGGGGGCAGGGATACGCAGTATTTT
CSGGTGGRDTQYF
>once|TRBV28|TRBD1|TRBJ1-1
TGTGCCACCATCCCGGGACAGGTGATGAACACTGAAGCTTTCTTT
CATIPGQVMNTEAFF
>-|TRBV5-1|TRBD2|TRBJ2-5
TGCGCCAGCAGCTTGGCAGCGGGGGTCCCCTACCAAGAGACCCAGTACTTC
CASSLAAGVPYQETQYF
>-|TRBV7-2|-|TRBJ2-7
TGTGCCAGCAGCGCCGACATGACGCAGTACTTC
CASSADMTQYF
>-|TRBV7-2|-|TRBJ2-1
TGTGCCAGCGCAGTCCACAATGAGCAGTTCTTC
CASAVHNEQFF
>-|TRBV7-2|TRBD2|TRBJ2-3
TGTGCCAGCAGCTCGCTAAAGGCGGGGGGATCAAATACGCAGTATTTT
CASSSLKAGGSNTQYF
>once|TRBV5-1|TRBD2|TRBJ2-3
TGCGCCAGCAGCAGACAGACTAGCTCCCCCACAGATACGCAGTATTTT
CASSRQTSSPTDTQYF
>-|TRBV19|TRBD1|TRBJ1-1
TGTGCCAGTATCACAGGGGGCTCTGAAGCTTTCTTT
CASITGGSEAFF
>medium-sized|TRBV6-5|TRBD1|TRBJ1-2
TGTGCCAGCAGTTCAAGGGGGCTTGGCTACACCTTC
CASSSRGLGYTF